This section outlines one T cell receptor (beta chain) sequence together with its context. Its antigen remains unidentified. Sequence at one end of the junction differs from germline and may be a read error. The sample originates from a study of cytomegalovirus exposure and HLA in healthy donors. Overall study results and limits: A link between a missense DCLRE1C variant and TCR beta V- and J-gene trimming emerged from a later analysis. It has been reported that TCR beta sequences accurately predicted the HLA-A and HLA-B alleles of most subjects.

This CDR3 contains 13 residues. CDR1 is LNHDA, CDR2 SQIVND, per germline (reference sequence). The study ran its PCR with 60 Vbeta and 13 Jbeta primers. TCRdb's copy holds only in-frame clones and misses some; the assay was immunoSEQ multiplex PCR. Among some 57,000 clones listed, 70% to 90% were seen once. This TCR derives from a man under 40 in good health and CMV-seropositive. Material: PBMCs. V usage is TRBV19 and J usage is TRBJ1-5, with 9 nucleotides matching TRBD1. The CDR3 reads CAGRGQGIQPQHF. The CDR3 DNA follows: TGTGCCGGTAGGGGACAGGGTATTCAGCCCCAGCATTTT.